A single sample is the source of the 32 T cell receptor beta chains below, sequenced in a study of CD8 T cells in Susac syndrome. Reverse transcription of about 0.5 to 1 ug RNA used random hexamers. From the immunoSEQ multiplex PCR reads, TCRdb called clonotypes with MiXCR, one entry per CDR3 protein. The data show about 250,000 distinct CDR3 sequences, with about 94% seen just once and approximately 0.072% held by the top ten. Sequencing input: CD4+ T cells from PBMCs. These receptors were obtained from a human donor with multiple sclerosis.

V is TRBV7-9 and J is TRBJ1-4, with a possible D match to TRBD1 (6 bases). V was shortened by 1 base and J by 5 bases, with 14 bases between the two germline ends. CDR1 is SEHNR, CDR2 FQNEAQ, per germline (reference sequence). This CDR3 has 16 amino acids. The CDR3 sequence: CASSLGGGQLNEKLFF. CDR3 DNA sequence: TGTGCCAGCAGCTTAGGAGGGGGGCAGCTAAATGAAAAACTGTTTTTT.

The rearrangement joins TRBV20-1 to TRBJ1-4, with no clear D. The CDR3 consists of 13 residues. The V and J ends lost 5 bases and 8 bases respectively, with 15 bases between them. Germline V lookup: CDR1 DFQATT, CDR2 SNEGSKA (reference sequence). The CDR3 reads CSAGVFSGEKLFF. DNA of the CDR3: TGCAGTGCTGGGGTCTTCTCGGGAGAAAAACTGTTTTTT.

The chain recombines TRBV28 with TRBJ2-7; 12 bases are shared with TRBD1. The V gene end was trimmed by 4 bases and the J gene end by 0 bases; junction bases not matched to a gene: 1. Looked up from germline, CDR1 is MDHEN and CDR2 is SYDVKM. This CDR3 contains 15 residues. The CDR3 is CASSSGQGASYEQYV. CDR3 bases: TGTGCCAGCAGTTCGGGACAGGGGGCCTCCTACGAGCAGTACGTC.

This clonotype was observed a single time. The V call is TRBV20-1, the J call TRBJ1-5; 12 nucleotides match TRBD1. Germline values: CDR1 DFQATT, CDR2 SNEGSKA (reference sequence). J was trimmed by 7 bases and V by 4 bases; bases with no gene match: 2. The length of the CDR3 is 13 residues. The CDR3: CSAIGTGGQPQHF. CDR3 in DNA: TGCAGTGCTATCGGGACAGGGGGCCAGCCCCAGCATTTT.

The sample holds one count of this clonotype. CDR3 DNA: TGTGCCAGCAGCCAAGTGACAGGGGGAGGCACAGATACGCAGTATTTT. Translation: CASSQVTGGGTDTQYF. The chain is built from TRBV4-2 and TRBJ2-3, with 9 bases lining up with TRBD1. J gave up 1 base and V 1 base, and 3 bases lay outside the gene matches. Germline assignment: CDR1 LGHNA and CDR2 YNFKEQ. CDR3 length equals 16 residues.

This chain connects TRBV4-1 to TRBJ1-2; 7 positions agree with TRBD1. The CDR3 length is 16 residues. Germline trimming cut 4 bases from V and 3 bases from J; bases unmatched to any gene: 11. The germline V gene encodes CDR1 MGHRA and CDR2 YSYEKL. The CDR3 region is CASSRTPGTEYYGYTF. The CDR3 coding sequence is TGCGCCAGCAGCCGAACCCCGGGGACAGAATACTATGGCTACACCTTC.

The chain recombines TRBV7-3 with TRBJ1-2, with TRBD1 matching 12 bases. Per the germline V gene, CDR1 is SGHTA and CDR2 is FQGTGA. CDR3 length: 19 residues. Trimming at V came to 2 bases and at J to 4 bases, leaving 14 bases not matched to a gene. This CDR3 is CASSLDHGTGTGGVYGYTF. CDR3 in DNA: TGTGCCAGCAGCTTAGACCACGGTACCGGGACAGGGGGCGTCTATGGCTACACCTTC.

The rearrangement uses TRBV5-4 and TRBJ2-7, with 9 bases that match TRBD1. Trimming cost V 2 bases and J 3 bases; bases outside gene matches: 6. The CDR3 length is 15 residues. The germline gives CDR1 SGHNT, CDR2 YYREEE (reference sequence). The CDR3 region is CASSLPGTGIYEQYF. In DNA form, the CDR3 reads TGTGCCAGCAGCTTACCCGGGACAGGGATCTACGAGCAGTACTTC.

This clonotype has just one count. The chain is built from TRBV6-1 and TRBJ1-3, with D unresolved. The CDR3 extends over 15 amino acids. The germline CDR1 and CDR2 sequences are MNHNS and SASEGT. The V gene lost 8 bases and the J gene lost 0 bases, with 14 bases spanning the gap. This chain's CDR3 is CASQRSRNSGNTIYF. In DNA, the CDR3 is TGTGCCAGCCAGCGGAGCAGAAACTCTGGAAACACCATATATTTT.

This rearrangement joins TRBV14 to TRBJ1-3, with a weak D call TRBD1 (5 bases). The CDR3 extends over 15 amino acids. V was clipped by 5 bases and J by 0 bases, with 11 bases between them. Germline CDR1 is SGHDN and CDR2 is FVKESK. The CDR3 here is CASSVRDGSGNTIYF. For the CDR3, the DNA is TGTGCCAGCAGCGTCCGGGACGGCTCTGGAAACACCATATATTTT.

CDR3 in amino acids: CASSQDNPGFGTMKQFF. DNA for the CDR3: TGTGCCAGCAGCCAAGATAACCCAGGGTTCGGGACAATGAAGCAGTTCTTC. The chain carries TRBV3-1 and TRBJ2-1, with D possibly being TRBD1 (6 bases). There are 17 residues in the CDR3. Per the germline V gene, CDR1 is LGHDT and CDR2 is YNNKEL (reference sequence). The ends were cut back, 0 bases at V and 11 bases at J, with 23 bases in the middle.

This CDR3 is CSAKKGTGDAETQYF. CDR3 sequence (DNA): TGCAGTGCTAAAAAGGGGACAGGGGACGCAGAGACCCAGTACTTC. This chain uses TRBV20-1 with TRBJ2-5; 10 bases fit TRBD1. Germline V gene sequence: CDR1 DFQATT, CDR2 SNEGSKA (reference sequence). This CDR3 region has 15 residues. V lost 4 bases and J lost 4; bases outside the gene matches: 9.

This chain joins TRBV6-1 and TRBJ2-7; D is unresolved. V dropped 0 bases and J dropped 5 bases, with 2 bases sitting between them. Germline CDR1 is MNHNS and CDR2 is SASEGT. CDR3 length equals 11 residues. CDR3 nucleotides: TGTGCCAGCAGTGAAGCGGACGAGCAGTACGTC. Translated, it gives CASSEADEQYV.

The gene calls are TRBV18 and TRBJ2-5; no reliable D call. Looked up from germline, CDR1 is KGHSH and CDR2 is LQKENI. The V and J ends lost 1 base and 1 base respectively, with 10 bases between them. This CDR3 has 15 residues. CDR3 residues: CASSPRVRSQETQYF. The DNA of the CDR3 is TGTGCCAGCTCACCACGGGTGAGGAGCCAAGAGACCCAGTACTTC. Based on the CDR3 plus reference TRBV18 and TRBJ2-5, the full variable domain is NAGVMQNPRHLVRRRGQEARLRCSPMKGHSHVYWYRQLPEEGLKFMVYLQKENIIDESGMPKERFSAEFPKEGPSILRIQQVVRGDSAAYFCASSPRVRSQETQYFGPGTRLLVL.

This chain connects TRBV29-1 to TRBJ1-1, with a possible D match to TRBD1 (5 bases). The germline V and J ends were trimmed by 2 bases and 1 base, with 17 bases remaining between them. Looked up from germline, CDR1 is SQVTM and CDR2 is ANQGSEA. This CDR3 spans 16 amino acids. The DNA for the CDR3 is TGCAGCGTTGAATATTCCACGGGGCACCCGAACACTGAAGCTTTCTTT. Translating it yields CSVEYSTGHPNTEAFF.

The chain couples TRBV20-1 to TRBJ1-2; a weak D match, TRBD1 (6 bases). The germline CDR1 and CDR2 sequences are DFQATT and SNEGSKA (reference sequence). V lost 1 base, J lost 10 bases, and 10 bases lay in between. The CDR3 runs 11 residues. In DNA form, the CDR3 reads TGCAGTGCTAGAGGGGGGGCAGTCTACACCTTC. It encodes CSARGGAVYTF.

The chain couples TRBV12-3 or TRBV12-4 to TRBJ1-5; D is ambiguous. The CDR3 has 15 amino acids. V lost 3 bases, J lost 3 bases, and 12 bases lay in between. As DNA, the CDR3 is TGTGCCAGCAGTTTTGAAGGGTCCCTCAATCAGCCCCAGCATTTT. It encodes CASSFEGSLNQPQHF.

The J gene is TRBJ2-5, the V gene TRBV20-1; D remains unclear. V gave up 0 bases and J gave up 2 bases, with 10 bases separating them. There are 14 residues in the CDR3. Germline assignment: CDR1 DFQATT and CDR2 SNEGSKA (reference sequence). The CDR3 region is CSARDDRPQETQYF. CDR3 bases: TGCAGTGCTAGAGATGACCGCCCGCAAGAGACCCAGTACTTC.

V usage is TRBV28 and J usage is TRBJ1-5, with D tentatively TRBD1 (6 bases). This CDR3 is 14 amino acids long. V lost 8 bases and J lost 3, with 14 bases in between. CDR1 and CDR2 from the germline V gene are MDHEN and SYDVKM. The CDR3 sequence: CASLDRSYNQPQHF. Written as DNA, the CDR3 is TGTGCCAGCTTAGACAGGAGCTACAATCAGCCCCAGCATTTT.

The J gene is TRBJ2-7, the V gene TRBV19, with 7 bases that match TRBD2. The CDR3 consists of 17 residues. CDR1 and CDR2 (germline): LNHDA, SQIVND (reference sequence). The V gene end was trimmed by 5 bases and the J gene end by 7 bases; junction bases not matched to a gene: 20. CDR3 nucleotide sequence: TGTGCCAGTAGTCCCCAGAGGGCAGCCCCCACCGGGGGGGAGCAGTACTTC. Translating it yields CASSPQRAAPTGGEQYF. Full variable domain (missing parts from reference TRBV19 and TRBJ2-7): DGGITQSPKYLFRKEGQNVTLSCEQNLNHDAMYWYRQDPGQGLRLIYYSQIVNDFQKGDIAEGYSVSREKKESFPLTVTSAQKNPTAFYLCASSPQRAAPTGGEQYFGPGTRLTVT.

This chain connects TRBV11-2 to TRBJ2-4, with 7 bases lining up with TRBD1. J lost 1 base, V lost 5 bases, and 17 bases had no gene match. Germline V gene sequence: CDR1 SGHAT, CDR2 FQNNGV. The CDR3 covers 19 residues. DNA of the CDR3: TGTGCCAGCAGCCACATTAAACCGGGACAGAGGTGGGCCAAAAACATTCAGTACTTC. Translation: CASSHIKPGQRWAKNIQYF.

This chain joins TRBV20-1 and TRBJ2-2; TRBD1 might be the D (5 bases). Germline lookup yields CDR1 DFQATT and CDR2 SNEGSKA (reference sequence). V lost 2 bases to trimming and J lost 7 bases, with 14 bases between them. The CDR3 sequence is 14 residues long. The CDR3: CSARIRQSGGELFF. CDR3 bases: TGCAGTGCTAGAATTCGACAGTCAGGCGGGGAGCTGTTTTTT.

The chain recombines TRBV3-1 with TRBJ1-1; a possible D gene is TRBD1 (6 bases). This CDR3 is built from 14 residues. CDR1 is LGHDT and CDR2 is YNNKEL in the germline V gene (reference sequence). V was cut by 4 bases and J by 5 bases, with 14 bases left in between. The CDR3 here is CASSLQGWGTEAFF. The CDR3 region has the DNA TGTGCCAGCAGCCTACAGGGTTGGGGGACTGAAGCTTTCTTT.

V and J are TRBV29-1 and TRBJ1-1; no firm D call. Trimming left V 3 bases short and J 0 bases short, with 8 bases between. The CDR3 sequence is 13 residues long. Germline V gives CDR1 SQVTM, CDR2 ANQGSEA. Written as DNA, the CDR3 is TGCAGCGTTGATAAGGGTTTGAACACTGAAGCTTTCTTT. Encoded protein: CSVDKGLNTEAFF.

The chain couples TRBV20-1 to TRBJ2-3; 10 positions agree with TRBD2. This CDR3 is 13 amino acids long. Germline V gives CDR1 DFQATT, CDR2 SNEGSKA (reference sequence). V gave up 6 bases and J gave up 6 bases; unmatched junction bases: 6. DNA of the CDR3: TGCAGTGCCCAGCGGGAGGGCTCGGATACGCAGTATTTT. It specifies CSAQREGSDTQYF.

The rearrangement uses TRBV7-8 and TRBJ2-1; 14 nucleotides align to TRBD2. J lost 6 bases, V lost 1 base, and 5 bases had no gene match. This CDR3 comprises 17 residues. Germline V CDR1 and CDR2: SGHVS, FQNEAQ. This chain's CDR3 is CASSLVGTSGSGNEQFF. CDR3 DNA sequence: TGTGCCAGCAGCTTAGTTGGGACTAGCGGGAGTGGCAATGAGCAGTTCTTC.

The chain combines TRBV3-1 with TRBJ2-2, with 7 bases lining up with TRBD1. V lost 2 bases, J lost 0 bases, and 3 bases stayed unmatched. The CDR3 consists of 16 residues. CDR1 and CDR2 from the germline V gene are LGHDT and YNNKEL (reference sequence). This CDR3 is CASSQWTGPNTGELFF. CDR3 DNA sequence: TGTGCCAGCAGCCAATGGACAGGCCCGAACACCGGGGAGCTGTTTTTT.

The rearrangement joins TRBV3-1 to TRBJ1-3; no clear D gene. Trimming pared 1 base from V and 0 bases from J, leaving 10 bases between. This CDR3 has 16 residues. CDR1 LGHDT and CDR2 YNNKEL come from the germline V gene (reference sequence). CDR3 sequence: CASSQGVPGSGNTIYF. Here the CDR3 DNA reads TGTGCCAGCAGCCAAGGTGTGCCGGGCTCTGGAAACACCATATATTTT.

The rearrangement joins TRBV12-3 or TRBV12-4 to TRBJ1-2, with no clear D. The CDR3 has 14 amino acids. Between the trimmed V and J ends, which lost 6 bases and 5 bases, there was a span of 16 bases. In DNA, the CDR3 is TGTGCCAGCAGCCCCGCCGGAGTTTTTTATGGCTACACCTTC. Translation gives CASSPAGVFYGYTF.

The chain recombines TRBV28 with TRBJ1-3; 10 nucleotides align to TRBD1. After removal of 7 bases from V and 10 bases from J, the junction contained 16 bases not matched to a gene. The CDR3 consists of 16 residues. Germline CDR1 and CDR2: MDHEN and SYDVKM. CDR3 sequence reads: CASKLPGQGPSRTIYF. The CDR3 DNA sequence: TGTGCCAGCAAATTACCGGGACAGGGGCCCTCCCGGACCATATATTTT.

This clonotype was detected only a few times. The rearrangement joins TRBV6-1 to TRBJ2-7; D is undetermined. This CDR3 spans 13 amino acids. Trimming pared 2 bases from V and 4 bases from J, leaving 9 bases between. Germline assignment: CDR1 MNHNS and CDR2 SASEGT. CDR3 coding DNA: TGTGCCAGCAGTGAAACAACAGCTTACGAGCAGTACGTC. It is translated as CASSETTAYEQYV.

The chain couples TRBV3-1 to TRBJ1-1; a weak D match, TRBD1 (5 bases). Trimming removed 5 bases from V and 1 base from J, with 17 bases in between. CDR3 length equals 16 residues. The germline V gene has CDR1 LGHDT and CDR2 YNNKEL (reference sequence). CDR3 amino acids: CASSEKVGTGNTEAFF. Here the CDR3 DNA reads TGTGCCAGCAGCGAGAAGGTTGGGACGGGGAACACTGAAGCTTTCTTT.